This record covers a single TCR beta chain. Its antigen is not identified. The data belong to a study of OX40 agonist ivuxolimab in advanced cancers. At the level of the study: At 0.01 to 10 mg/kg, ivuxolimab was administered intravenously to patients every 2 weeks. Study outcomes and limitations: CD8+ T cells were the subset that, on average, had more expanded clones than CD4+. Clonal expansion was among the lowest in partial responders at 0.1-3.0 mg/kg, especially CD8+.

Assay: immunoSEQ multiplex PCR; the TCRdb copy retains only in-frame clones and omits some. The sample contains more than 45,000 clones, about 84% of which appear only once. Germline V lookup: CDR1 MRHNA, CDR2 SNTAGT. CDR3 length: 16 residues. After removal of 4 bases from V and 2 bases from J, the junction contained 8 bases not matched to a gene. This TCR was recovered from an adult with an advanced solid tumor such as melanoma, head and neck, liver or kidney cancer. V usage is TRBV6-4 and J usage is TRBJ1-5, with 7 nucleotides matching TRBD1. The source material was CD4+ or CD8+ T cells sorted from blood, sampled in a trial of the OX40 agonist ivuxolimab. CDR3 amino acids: CASSGQGGRGNQPQHF. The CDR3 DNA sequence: TGTGCCAGCAGTGGACAGGGAGGTCGGGGCAATCAGCCCCAGCATTTT.